This T cell receptor (beta chain) was sequenced in a study of molecular identifiers for immune sequencing clone quantification. General study findings and limits: Clones above 20 RNA copies contained over 98% of effector molecules but under 1% of naive ones. The study reportedly detected spiked Jurkat TCR RNA from one cell among about 1 million naive cells.

Details on this clonotype: Its antigen is unknown.

TCRdb reanalysed the PCR reads using MiXCR and keeps one entry per CDR3 protein. In the table there are 80,000 to 130,000 distinct CDR3 sequences, around 33% of which are singletons. Trimming removed 8 bases from V and 2 bases from J; junction bases left unmatched: 1. Germline assignment: CDR1 MNHEY and CDR2 SVGEGT. The CDR3 consists of 13 residues. Naive CD8 T cells underwent sorting with the CD8+CD4-CCR7+CD45RA+ definition. The sample taken for sequencing was naive CD8+ T cells from blood, with Jurkat cell RNA spiked in. The subset: FACS-sorted CD8+CD4-CCR7+CD45RA+ naive T cells. This chain connects TRBV6-2 or TRBV6-3 to TRBJ2-2; 8 bases are a match to TRBD2. This TCR was recovered from a human donor in good health. Some libraries in this study had Jurkat cell RNA spiked in. The CDR3 nucleotides are TGTGCCAGCGTAGCGGGAAACACCGGGGAGCTGTTTTTT. Amino acid sequence: CASVAGNTGELFF.